These 25 T cell receptor beta chains came from one sample sequenced in a study of shared clonotypes between healthy human individuals (dated by TCRdb to about 2020). Libraries were built with the immunoSEQ multiplex PCR assay. This immuneACCESS table, as held by TCRdb, lists in-frame sequences with V and J called but not all clones. Of the missing ones, under half trace to an unresolved V gene in checked studies; the others have no known cause. This sample has around 500,000 clones in its table, and approximately 84% of those were observed once. The ten largest clones take up over 9.5% of the sample. Sequences were obtained from PBMCs. Receptors were obtained from a woman in her forties in good health. Some clones in this sample may be carry-over from other donors' samples.

This clone was observed once. It is likely a read error, because the conserved phenylalanine at the end of the CDR3 is missing. The limits of the CDR3 on the DNA are not certain, so only TCRdb's listed CDR3 is given. The chain links TRBV2 to TRBJ1-5. Per germline, CDR1 SNHLY and CDR2 FYNNEI. The CDR3 is made up of 15 amino acids, end residues included. The CDR3 is CASSGLLVSNQPQHS.

The chain is built from TRBV15 and TRBJ2-1; TRBD2 agrees at 9 bases. The CDR3 covers 15 residues. Trimming took 7 bases from V and 4 from J; bases not matched to a gene: 8. From germline, CDR1 is LNHNV and CDR2 YYDKDF (reference sequence). CDR3 coding DNA: TGTGCCACCAAGCCGGGGCGGGAGGGTTACAATGAGCAGTTCTTC. Protein product: CATKPGREGYNEQFF.

This chain links TRBV28 with TRBJ2-5; 9 bases fit TRBD1. CDR3 length equals 16 residues. Germline loops: CDR1 MDHEN, CDR2 SYDVKM. V gave up 6 bases and J gave up 1 base; unmatched junction bases: 9. CDR3 coding DNA: TGTGCCAGCAGCCCTGACAGGGGGATTTTCCAAGAGACCCAGTACTTC. Amino acid sequence: CASSPDRGIFQETQYF. Variable domain in full (rest from reference TRBV28 and TRBJ2-5): DVKVTQSSRYLVKRTGEKVFLECVQDMDHENMFWYRQDPGLGLRLIYFSYDVKMKEKGDIPEGYSVSREKKERFSLILESASTNQTSMYLCASSPDRGIFQETQYFGPGTRLLVL.

The V call is TRBV19, the J call TRBJ1-2; D remains ambiguous. V lost 7 bases to trimming and J lost 1 base, with 16 bases between them. Germline V gene sequence: CDR1 LNHDA, CDR2 SQIVND (reference sequence). The CDR3 is 15 amino acids. The CDR3 coding sequence is TGTGCCAGTACCCCACACGATGCGGGTAACTATGGCTACACCTTC. Amino acids: CASTPHDAGNYGYTF.

This rearrangement joins TRBV28 to TRBJ2-7; TRBD2 agrees at 9 bases. The V gene end was trimmed by 7 bases and the J gene end by 0 bases; junction bases not matched to a gene: 4. Germline values: CDR1 MDHEN, CDR2 SYDVKM. The CDR3 runs to 14 residues. CDR3 DNA sequence: TGTGCCAGCAAGGCTAGCGGGGACTCCTACGAGCAGTACTTC. Amino acids: CASKASGDSYEQYF.

This rearrangement joins TRBV14 to TRBJ1-2; D is ambiguous. The germline V and J ends were trimmed by 2 bases and 9 bases, with 7 bases remaining between them. CDR1 is SGHDN, CDR2 FVKESK, per germline. The CDR3 is 11 residues long. CDR3 DNA: TGTGCCAGCAGCCAAAGCGGGAGCTACACCTTC. Its translation is CASSQSGSYTF.

To note about this clone: Other DNA sequences in the same sample also yield this CDR3. The DNA for the CDR3 is TGTGCCAGCAGCTTAGGCGGGAGGAGTTACAATGAGCAGTTCTTC. Translating it yields CASSLGGRSYNEQFF. The chain uses TRBV7-2 and TRBJ2-1; TRBD2 matches at 8 bases. CDR1 and CDR2 (germline): SGHTA, FQGNSA. The CDR3 is made up of 15 amino acids. Trimming cost V 1 base and J 4 bases; bases outside gene matches: 3. Full variable domain (remainder filled in from reference TRBV7-2 and TRBJ2-1): GAGVSQSPSNKVTEKGKDVELRCDPISGHTALYWYRQSLGQGLEFLIYFQGNSAPDKSGLPSDRFSAERTGGSVSTLTIQRTQQEDSAVYLCASSLGGRSYNEQFFGPGTRLTVL.

To note about this clone: A far larger clone differs by one base, so this is likely a read error. The genes are TRBV10-2 and TRBJ2-1, with 8 nucleotides matching TRBD2. Trimming cost V 6 bases and J 10 bases; bases outside gene matches: 11. This CDR3 region has 14 residues. Germline-derived CDR1 and CDR2 are WSHSY and SAAADI. CDR3 residues: CASRREAAIKEQFF. Written as DNA, the CDR3 is TGCGCCAGCAGGCGGGAGGCCGCGATCAAGGAGCAGTTCTTC.

The rearrangement links TRBV5-1 to TRBJ2-3, with 12 positions matching TRBD2. The junction had 6 bases not matched to a gene; V was cut back by 4 bases and J by 3 bases. The CDR3 contains 16 residues. Looked up from germline, CDR1 is SGHRS and CDR2 is YFSETQ. The CDR3 spells CASSGTSGRFTDTQYF. The CDR3 DNA reads as TGCGCCAGCAGCGGTACTAGCGGGAGGTTTACAGATACGCAGTATTTT. The full variable domain, its missing parts supplied by reference TRBV5-1 and TRBJ2-3, is KAGVTQTPRYLIKTRGQQVTLSCSPISGHRSVSWYQQTPGQGLQFLFEYFSETQRNKGNFPGRFSGRQFSNSRSEMNVSTLELGDSALYLCASSGTSGRFTDTQYFGPGTRLTVL.

This clone was observed a few times. J is TRBJ2-1 and V is TRBV11-3, with 7 bases aligning to TRBD1. The germline V gene encodes CDR1 SGHNT and CDR2 YENEEA. Germline trimming cut 5 bases from V and 4 bases from J; bases unmatched to any gene: 8. CDR3 length: 15 residues. The CDR3 DNA reads TGTGCCAGCAGCAGATCAGGGGGTGTTTACAATGAGCAGTTCTTC. Translation gives CASSRSGGVYNEQFF.

This chain links TRBV29-1 with TRBJ1-1; perhaps TRBD1 as D (5 bases). This CDR3 contains 11 residues. The germline CDR1 and CDR2 sequences are SQVTM and ANQGSEA. With 7 bases removed from V and 3 bases from J, the gap between germline ends came to 9 bases. The CDR3 spells CSGAGDTEAFF. CDR3 sequence (DNA): TGCAGCGGAGCGGGGGACACTGAAGCTTTCTTT.

Note on this clone: A far larger clone is just one base off, so this is likely a read error. This same CDR3 is encoded by further DNA sequences in the sample. The chain couples TRBV7-8 to TRBJ2-7, with D uncertain. The CDR3 contains 13 residues. Germline lookup yields CDR1 SGHVS and CDR2 FQNEAQ. DNA of the CDR3: TGTGCCAGCAGCTTAGCCCCATACTACGAGCAGTATTTC. Protein: CASSLAPYYEQYF.

The chain has TRBV29-1 and TRBJ2-1; D may be TRBD1 or TRBD2 (6 bases each). Trimming removed 1 base at V and 4 bases at J, with 17 bases between. Per germline, CDR1 SQVTM and CDR2 ANQGSEA. The CDR3 length is 16 residues. CDR3 sequence (DNA): TGCAGCGTTGAAGGAGGGGAGAGGGGGGCGTACAATGAGCAGTTCTTC. Translation: CSVEGGERGAYNEQFF.

The chain links TRBV19 to TRBJ2-6; TRBD1 is a possible D gene (6 bases). The CDR3 covers 16 residues. Germline CDR1 is LNHDA and CDR2 is SQIVND (reference sequence). V lost 6 bases and J 3 bases, leaving 15 bases between the germline ends. The CDR3 DNA is TGTGCCAGTAGCCCCAGGGGTGGGTATGGGGCCAACGTCCTGACTTTC. This codes for CASSPRGGYGANVLTF.

On this clone: This probably arose from a read error, given a far larger clone one base away. The rearrangement joins TRBV10-3 to TRBJ2-3; no clear D gene. CDR1 is ENHRY, CDR2 SYGVKD, per germline. The V end lost 10 bases, the J end lost 8 bases, and 10 bases lay between the germline ends. The CDR3 is 10 residues long. The CDR3 spells CATGTRTQYF. In nucleotides, the CDR3 is TGTGCCACCGGTACACGTACGCAGTATTTT.

This clone was detected ten times or more. This chain connects TRBV12-5 to TRBJ2-3; D gene ambiguous. This CDR3 is 16 amino acids long. Trimming removed 6 bases at V and 2 bases at J, with 18 bases between. CDR1 and CDR2 (germline): LGHNT, FRNRAP. The CDR3 region is CASGRTSQALTDTQYF. The CDR3 nucleotides read TGTGCTAGTGGAAGGACCAGCCAAGCGCTCACAGATACGCAGTATTTT.

This clone was seen a handful of times. J is TRBJ1-5 and V is TRBV6-1; D not certain. Trimming pared 5 bases from V and 6 bases from J, leaving 11 bases between. Germline CDR1 is MNHNS and CDR2 is SASEGT. This CDR3 has 13 residues. The CDR3 loop reads CASSTEESQPQHF. In DNA, the CDR3 is TGTGCCAGCAGTACAGAAGAGAGTCAGCCCCAGCATTTT.

The chain links TRBV11-1 to TRBJ1-1; possible D gene TRBD1, 5 bases. The CDR3 is made up of 17 amino acids. Trimming removed 5 bases from V and 1 base from J, with 20 bases in between. Germline CDR1 and CDR2: SGHAT and FQDESV (reference sequence). CDR3 in amino acids: CASSRTGGGFPNTEAFF. The DNA of the CDR3 is TGTGCCAGCAGCCGCACAGGTGGGGGGTTCCCGAACACTGAAGCTTTCTTT.

The chain links TRBV5-6 to TRBJ1-1, with 7 bases aligning to TRBD1. Germline assignment: CDR1 SGHDT and CDR2 YYEEEE. The CDR3 spans 14 residues. The junction had 4 bases not matched to a gene; V was cut back by 0 bases and J by 5 bases. The CDR3 is CASSLATGVTEAFF. Written as DNA, the CDR3 is TGTGCCAGCAGCTTGGCTACAGGGGTGACTGAAGCTTTCTTT.

This clone showed up just once. A far larger clone lies a single base away; this is likely a read error. Other nucleotide sequences from this sample produce the same CDR3. The chain joins TRBV10-3 to TRBJ2-3, with D maybe TRBD2 (5 bases). The CDR3 extends over 14 amino acids. The germline V gene encodes CDR1 ENHRY and CDR2 SYGVKD. Trimming removed 8 bases at V and 0 bases at J, with 12 bases between. The CDR3 nucleotides read TGTGCCATCTGGAATGGGAGAAGCACAGATACGCAGTATTTT. It translates to CAIWNGRSTDTQYF.

This clone came up a few times. The chain recombines TRBV5-6 with TRBJ2-6; D unclear. The V and J ends lost 4 bases and 4 bases respectively, with 15 bases between them. Germline lookup yields CDR1 SGHDT and CDR2 YYEEEE. The CDR3 spans 16 residues. CDR3 residues: CASSPEPFGGANVLTF. Written as DNA, the CDR3 is TGTGCCAGCAGCCCGGAGCCCTTTGGAGGGGCCAACGTCCTGACTTTC.

As to this clone: Other DNA variants within this sample encode the same CDR3. V and J are TRBV28 and TRBJ2-7; the D is unclear. The germline V gene has CDR1 MDHEN and CDR2 SYDVKM. Deletions cut 8 bases from V and 3 bases from J, with 8 bases between. This CDR3 is 11 amino acids long. CDR3 protein: CASRGDYEQYF. In DNA, the CDR3 is TGTGCCAGCCGAGGTGACTACGAGCAGTACTTC.

For this clone: The same CDR3 arises from other DNA sequences in this sample as well. The chain couples TRBV7-2 to TRBJ2-2, with TRBD2 matching 9 bases. J was trimmed by 5 bases and V by 6 bases; bases with no gene match: 4. Germline loops: CDR1 SGHTA, CDR2 FQGNSA. The CDR3 length is 14 residues. CDR3 region: CASSPTSGTGELFF. The CDR3 DNA reads as TGTGCCAGCAGTCCCACTAGCGGGACCGGGGAGCTGTTTTTT.

This chain uses TRBV19 with TRBJ2-7; D is ambiguous. The V end was cut by 3 bases, the J end by 4 bases, with 10 bases between. Germline-derived CDR1 and CDR2 are LNHDA and SQIVND (reference sequence). This CDR3 has 13 residues. CDR3 protein: CASSITWQYEQYF. In DNA, the CDR3 is TGTGCCAGTAGTATTACTTGGCAGTACGAGCAGTACTTC.

The rearrangement joins TRBV4-1 to TRBJ2-7; 9 bases align to TRBD1. This CDR3 is 17 amino acids long. The ends lost 4 bases at V and 5 bases at J; junction bases unmatched: 15. Germline V lookup: CDR1 MGHRA, CDR2 YSYEKL. CDR3 sequence (DNA): TGCGCCAGCAGCCCGTTAAGTGGGCGGACAGGGGTCCACGAGCAGTACTTC. Residues: CASSPLSGRTGVHEQYF.